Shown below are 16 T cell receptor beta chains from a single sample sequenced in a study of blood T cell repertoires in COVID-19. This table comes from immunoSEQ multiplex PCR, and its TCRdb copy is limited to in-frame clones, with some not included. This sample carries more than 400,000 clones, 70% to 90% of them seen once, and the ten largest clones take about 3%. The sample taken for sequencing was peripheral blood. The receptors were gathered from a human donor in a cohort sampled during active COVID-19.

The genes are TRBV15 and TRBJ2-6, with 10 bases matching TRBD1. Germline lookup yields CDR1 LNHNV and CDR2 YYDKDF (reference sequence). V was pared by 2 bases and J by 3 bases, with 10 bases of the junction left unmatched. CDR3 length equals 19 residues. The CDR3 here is CATSRRPQTGGFGANVLTF. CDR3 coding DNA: TGTGCCACCAGCAGACGACCCCAGACAGGGGGCTTTGGGGCCAACGTCCTGACTTTC. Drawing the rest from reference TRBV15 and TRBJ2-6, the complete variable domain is DAMVIQNPRYQVTQFGKPVTLSCSQTLNHNVMYWYQQKSSQAPKLLFHYYDKDFNNEADTPDNFQSRRPNTSFCFLDIRSPGLGDTAMYLCATSRRPQTGGFGANVLTFGAGSRLTVL.

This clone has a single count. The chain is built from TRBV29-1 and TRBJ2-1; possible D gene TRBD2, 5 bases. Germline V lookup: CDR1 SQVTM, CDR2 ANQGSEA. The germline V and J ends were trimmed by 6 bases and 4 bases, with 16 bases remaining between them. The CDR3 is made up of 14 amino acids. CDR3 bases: TGCAGCGTCCGGACGCACTCGGGGTACAATGAGCAGTTCTTC. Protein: CSVRTHSGYNEQFF.

The DNA of the CDR3 is TGCGCCAGCGACAGGGACGGGACAGAGACCCAGTACTTC. It translates to CASDRDGTETQYF. The gene calls are TRBV5-1 and TRBJ2-5; 7 nucleotides align to TRBD1. CDR1 is SGHRS, CDR2 YFSETQ, per germline. The CDR3 totals 13 residues. Trimming at V came to 7 bases and at J to 4 bases, leaving 7 bases not matched to a gene.

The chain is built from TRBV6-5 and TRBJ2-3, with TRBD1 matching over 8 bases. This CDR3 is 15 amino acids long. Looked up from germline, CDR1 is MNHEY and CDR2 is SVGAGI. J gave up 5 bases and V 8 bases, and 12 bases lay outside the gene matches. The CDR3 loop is CASPKEQGVGDTQYF. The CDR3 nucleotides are TGTGCCAGCCCCAAGGAACAGGGGGTTGGAGATACGCAGTATTTT.

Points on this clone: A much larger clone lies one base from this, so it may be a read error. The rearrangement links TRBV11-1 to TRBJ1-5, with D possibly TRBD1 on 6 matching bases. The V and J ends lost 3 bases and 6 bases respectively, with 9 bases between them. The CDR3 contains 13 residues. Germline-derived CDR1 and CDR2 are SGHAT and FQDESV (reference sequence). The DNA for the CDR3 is TGTGCCAGCAGCTTGGTAGGGGGTCAGCCCCAGCATTTT. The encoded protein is CASSLVGGQPQHF.

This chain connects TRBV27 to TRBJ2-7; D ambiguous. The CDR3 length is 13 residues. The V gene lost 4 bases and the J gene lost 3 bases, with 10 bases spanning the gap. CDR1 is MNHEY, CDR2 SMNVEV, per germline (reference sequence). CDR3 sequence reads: CASSWAIVYEQYF. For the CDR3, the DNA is TGTGCCAGCAGTTGGGCCATTGTCTACGAGCAGTACTTC.

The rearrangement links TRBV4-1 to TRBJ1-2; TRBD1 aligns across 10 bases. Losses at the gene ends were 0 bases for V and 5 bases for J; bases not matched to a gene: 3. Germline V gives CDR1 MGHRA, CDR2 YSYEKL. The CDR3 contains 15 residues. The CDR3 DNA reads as TGCGCCAGCAGCCAAGATCGGGACAGGGGATATGGCTACACCTTC. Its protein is CASSQDRDRGYGYTF.

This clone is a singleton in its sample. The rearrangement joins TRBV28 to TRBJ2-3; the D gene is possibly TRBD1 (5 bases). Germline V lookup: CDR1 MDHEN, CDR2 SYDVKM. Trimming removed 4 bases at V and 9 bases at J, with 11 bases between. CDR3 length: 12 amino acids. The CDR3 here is CASSSSGKTQYF. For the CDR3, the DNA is TGTGCCAGCAGTTCATCAGGGAAAACGCAGTATTTT.

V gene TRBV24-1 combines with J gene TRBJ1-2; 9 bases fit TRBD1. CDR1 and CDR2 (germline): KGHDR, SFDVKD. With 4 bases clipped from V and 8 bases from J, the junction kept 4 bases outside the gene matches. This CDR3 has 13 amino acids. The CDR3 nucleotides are TGTGCCACCAGTGACCGGACAGGGGAGGGCTACACCTTC. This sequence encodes CATSDRTGEGYTF.

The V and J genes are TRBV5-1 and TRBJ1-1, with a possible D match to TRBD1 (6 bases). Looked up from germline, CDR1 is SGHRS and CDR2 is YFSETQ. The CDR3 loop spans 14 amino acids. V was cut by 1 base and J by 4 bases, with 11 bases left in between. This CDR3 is CASSLQGSGTEAFF. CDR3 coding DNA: TGCGCCAGCAGCTTGCAGGGGTCCGGCACTGAAGCTTTCTTT.

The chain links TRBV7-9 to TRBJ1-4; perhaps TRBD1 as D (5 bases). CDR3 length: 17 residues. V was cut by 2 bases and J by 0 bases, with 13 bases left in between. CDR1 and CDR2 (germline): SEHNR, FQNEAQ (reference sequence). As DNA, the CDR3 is TGTGCCAGCAGCTTAAGCACGGGAGGGGCAACTAATGAAAAACTGTTTTTT. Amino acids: CASSLSTGGATNEKLFF.

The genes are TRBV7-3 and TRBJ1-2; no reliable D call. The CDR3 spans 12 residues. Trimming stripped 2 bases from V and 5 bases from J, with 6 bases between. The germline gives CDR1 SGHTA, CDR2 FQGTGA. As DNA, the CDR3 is TGTGCCAGCAGCTTAGCGGGGTATGGCTACACCTTC. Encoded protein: CASSLAGYGYTF. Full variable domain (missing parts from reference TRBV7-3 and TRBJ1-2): GAGVSQTPSNKVTEKGKYVELRCDPISGHTALYWYRQSLGQGPEFLIYFQGTGAADDSGLPNDRFFAVRPEGSVSTLKIQRTERGDSAVYLCASSLAGYGYTFGSGTRLTVV.

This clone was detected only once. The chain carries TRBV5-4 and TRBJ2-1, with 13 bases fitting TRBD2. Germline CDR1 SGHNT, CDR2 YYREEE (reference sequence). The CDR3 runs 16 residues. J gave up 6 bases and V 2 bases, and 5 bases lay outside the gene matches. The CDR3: CASSFPGLAGPNEQFF. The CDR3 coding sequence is TGTGCCAGCAGCTTTCCGGGACTAGCGGGACCCAATGAGCAGTTCTTC.

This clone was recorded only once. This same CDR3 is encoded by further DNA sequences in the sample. This CDR3 reads CASSQGGNQPQHF. The DNA of the CDR3 is TGTGCCAGCAGCCAGGGAGGTAATCAGCCCCAGCATTTT. The J gene is TRBJ1-5, the V gene TRBV3-1 (or the pseudogene TRBV3-2); D unclear. CDR1 and CDR2 (germline): LGHDT, YNNKEL (reference sequence). Trimming left V 3 bases short and J 4 bases short, with 7 bases between. This CDR3 contains 13 residues.

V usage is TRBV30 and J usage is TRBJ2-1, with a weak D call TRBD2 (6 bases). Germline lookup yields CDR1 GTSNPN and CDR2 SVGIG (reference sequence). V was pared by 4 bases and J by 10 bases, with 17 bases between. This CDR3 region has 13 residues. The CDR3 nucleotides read TGTGCCTGGATGGCGGGGCCGGCGTCCGAGCAGTTCTTC. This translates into CAWMAGPASEQFF.

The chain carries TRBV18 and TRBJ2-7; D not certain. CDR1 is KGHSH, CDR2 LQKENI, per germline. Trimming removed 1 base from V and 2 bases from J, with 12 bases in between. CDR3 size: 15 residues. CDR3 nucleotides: TGTGCCAGCTCACCACTCGGCAGCGTTCCCTACGAGCAGTACTTC. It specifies CASSPLGSVPYEQYF.